A single sample is the source of the 30 T cell receptor beta chains below, sequenced in a study of blood T cell repertoires in COVID-19. This table comes from immunoSEQ multiplex PCR, and its TCRdb copy is limited to in-frame clones, with some not included. The profile covers about 160,000 clones, with around 80% appearing a single time and under 7% taken by the ten largest. Sequenced: PBMCs or T cells enriched from blood (not recorded which). The receptors stem from a man in his forties who had recovered from COVID-19.

This clone was seen once. V usage is TRBV2 and J usage is TRBJ1-1; 7 bases fit TRBD1. Trimming took 6 bases from V and 10 from J; bases not matched to a gene: 11. The CDR3 totals 13 residues. Per the germline V gene, CDR1 is SNHLY and CDR2 is FYNNEI. The CDR3 loop is CASRRQGEGGAFF. For the CDR3, the DNA is TGTGCCAGCAGGAGGCAGGGGGAAGGGGGAGCTTTCTTT. Full variable domain (remainder filled in from reference TRBV2 and TRBJ1-1): EPEVTQTPSHQVTQMGQEVILRCVPISNHLYFYWYRQILGQKVEFLVSFYNNEISEKSEIFDDQFSVERPDGSNFTLKIRSTKLEDSAMYFCASRRQGEGGAFFGQGTRLTVV.

The V and J genes are TRBV29-1 and TRBJ1-1; a weak D match, TRBD1 (6 bases). Germline lookup yields CDR1 SQVTM and CDR2 ANQGSEA. Between the trimmed V and J ends, which lost 7 bases and 1 base, there was a span of 10 bases. CDR3 length equals 12 residues. The CDR3 reads CSGQTGNTEAFF. The CDR3 bases are TGCAGCGGACAGACAGGGAACACTGAAGCTTTCTTT. The variable domain in full, completed from reference TRBV29-1 and TRBJ1-1, reads SAVISQKPSRDICQRGTSLTIQCQVDSQVTMMFWYRQQPGQSLTLIATANQGSEATYESGFVIDKFPISRPNLTFSTLTVSNMSPEDSSIYLCSGQTGNTEAFFGQGTRLTVV.

The V gene is TRBV4-1, the J gene TRBJ1-5; D perhaps matches TRBD1 (5 bases). The CDR3 is made up of 15 amino acids. The V end was cut by 1 base, the J end by 4 bases, with 11 bases between. CDR1 and CDR2 (germline): MGHRA, YSYEKL. CDR3 DNA: TGCGCCAGCAGCCAAGGGGGAGGGGAAAATCAGCCCCAGCATTTT. Its translation is CASSQGGGENQPQHF.

CDR3 loop: CASSFGPGQGAPGELFF. The CDR3 bases are TGTGCCAGCAGCTTCGGACCCGGACAGGGGGCCCCCGGGGAGCTGTTTTTT. The rearrangement uses TRBV7-9 and TRBJ2-2; 11 nucleotides agree with TRBD1. This CDR3 contains 17 residues. The junction had 9 bases not matched to a gene; V was cut back by 3 bases and J by 6 bases. Germline values: CDR1 SEHNR, CDR2 FQNEAQ (reference sequence). Looking up the rest from reference TRBV7-9 and TRBJ2-2 gives the full variable domain: DTGVSQNPRHKITKRGQNVTFRCDPISEHNRLYWYRQTLGQGPEFLTYFQNEAQLEKSRLLSDRFSAERPKGSFSTLEIQRTEQGDSAMYLCASSFGPGQGAPGELFFGEGSRLTVL.

The rearrangement links TRBV5-8 to TRBJ1-5, with D uncertain. Germline CDR1 and CDR2: SGHTS and YDEGEE. The CDR3 totals 15 residues. Between the trimmed V and J ends, which lost 4 bases and 3 bases, there was a span of 14 bases. For the CDR3, the DNA is TGTGCCAGCAGCCGAGGTGGGAGCCTCAATCAGCCCCAGCATTTT. Amino acid sequence: CASSRGGSLNQPQHF.

The chain has TRBV5-1 and TRBJ2-7; 9 bases are shared with TRBD1. The CDR3 runs to 13 residues. J gave up 5 bases and V 4 bases, and 4 bases lay outside the gene matches. Germline V CDR1 and CDR2: SGHRS, YFSETQ. For the CDR3, the DNA is TGCGCCAGCAGCCCCGGGACAGGGAACGAGCAGTACTTC. This codes for CASSPGTGNEQYF. Full variable domain (missing parts from reference TRBV5-1 and TRBJ2-7): KAGVTQTPRYLIKTRGQQVTLSCSPISGHRSVSWYQQTPGQGLQFLFEYFSETQRNKGNFPGRFSGRQFSNSRSEMNVSTLELGDSALYLCASSPGTGNEQYFGPGTRLTVT.

CDR3 DNA: TGTGCCAGCTCACCCCAAGGGACGGGGGACAATGAGCAGTTCTTC. This encodes CASSPQGTGDNEQFF. The V call is TRBV18, the J call TRBJ2-1; a weak D match, TRBD2 (6 bases). Germline lookup yields CDR1 KGHSH and CDR2 LQKENI. V lost 3 bases and J lost 5, with 14 bases in between. The CDR3 is made up of 15 amino acids.

The chain couples TRBV15 to TRBJ2-5, with D possibly being TRBD2 (6 bases). The germline gives CDR1 LNHNV, CDR2 YYDKDF (reference sequence). V lost 0 bases and J 2 bases, leaving 10 bases between the germline ends. The CDR3 sequence is 15 residues long. CDR3 DNA: TGTGCCACCAGCAGAGAGGGAGGCGGACAAGAGACCCAGTACTTC. It codes for CATSREGGGQETQYF.

The chain's CDR3 is CASSSQFQGPRGTQYF. In DNA form, the CDR3 reads TGTGCCAGCAGCTCCCAGTTTCAGGGGCCCCGGGGTACGCAGTATTTT. This chain uses TRBV7-9 with TRBJ2-3; possible D gene TRBD1, 6 bases. This CDR3 comprises 16 residues. The ends were cut back, 4 bases at V and 8 bases at J, with 22 bases in the middle. Germline V lookup: CDR1 SEHNR, CDR2 FQNEAQ (reference sequence).

In its sample, this clone was seen a few times. The chain combines TRBV12-5 with TRBJ1-2; possibly TRBD1 for D (5 bases). This CDR3 is 13 amino acids long. Germline V lookup: CDR1 LGHNT, CDR2 FRNRAP. V was trimmed by 6 bases and J by 11 bases, leaving 19 bases between them. CDR3 DNA sequence: TGTGCTAGTGGAGTCGAAAAAACTCCAGGGTACACCTTC. The encoded protein is CASGVEKTPGYTF.

The V and J genes are TRBV24-1 and TRBJ2-3, with D tentatively TRBD2 (5 bases). CDR3 size: 20 residues. From germline, CDR1 is KGHDR and CDR2 SFDVKD. V gave up 4 bases and J gave up 4 bases, with 29 bases separating them. This chain's CDR3 is CATSDQDWWERVTLADTQYF. For the CDR3, the DNA is TGTGCCACCAGTGACCAAGATTGGTGGGAGAGAGTCACTTTGGCAGATACGCAGTATTTT.

This clone was observed once. J is TRBJ1-4 and V is TRBV6-5; D remains ambiguous. CDR1 is MNHEY, CDR2 SVGAGI, per germline. The CDR3 runs 15 residues. V was shortened by 2 bases and J by 0 bases, with 7 bases between the two germline ends. This chain's CDR3 is CASSYGGTTNEKLFF. As DNA, the CDR3 is TGTGCCAGCAGTTACGGAGGGACAACTAATGAAAAACTGTTTTTT.

The chain recombines TRBV5-1 with TRBJ1-2, with a tentative D call TRBD1 (6 bases). Trimming took 6 bases from V and 2 from J, leaving 11 bases between them. The CDR3 is 13 amino acids. Germline loops: CDR1 SGHRS, CDR2 YFSETQ. CDR3 nucleotides: TGCGCCAGCAAACAAGGACAGAACTATGGCTACACCTTC. Translation gives CASKQGQNYGYTF.

The genes are TRBV6-5 and TRBJ2-1; D is unclear. The germline V gene encodes CDR1 MNHEY and CDR2 SVGAGI. The ends were cut back, 0 bases at V and 7 bases at J, with 13 bases in the middle. The CDR3 is 15 residues long. CDR3 nucleotides: TGTGCCAGCAGTTACTCGGGCCCGGCCAGTAATGAGCAGTTCTTC. Translation gives CASSYSGPASNEQFF.

This clone was recorded only once. V gene TRBV28 combines with J gene TRBJ1-2; 7 bases agree with TRBD1. The CDR3 is 13 residues long. Germline V CDR1 and CDR2: MDHEN, SYDVKM. V lost 4 bases, J lost 7 bases, and 6 bases stayed unmatched. CDR3: CASSSGTDRGYTF. The CDR3 DNA follows: TGTGCCAGCAGTTCTGGGACAGATCGTGGCTACACCTTC.

The V and J genes are TRBV9 and TRBJ2-2; D remains ambiguous. CDR1 and CDR2 (germline): SGDLS, YYNGEE. Trimming removed 3 bases at V and 6 bases at J, with 12 bases between. CDR3 size: 14 residues. The CDR3 sequence is CASSAPVPSGELFF. CDR3 sequence (DNA): TGTGCCAGCAGCGCCCCCGTCCCCTCCGGGGAGCTGTTTTTT.

V gene TRBV5-1 combines with J gene TRBJ2-2; 11 bases align to TRBD1. Per the germline V gene, CDR1 is SGHRS and CDR2 is YFSETQ. The CDR3 has 14 residues. Losses at the gene ends were 6 bases for V and 7 bases for J; bases not matched to a gene: 5. The CDR3 region is CASNGQGAGGELFF. As DNA, the CDR3 is TGCGCCAGCAACGGACAGGGGGCGGGCGGGGAGCTGTTTTTT. Looking up the rest from reference TRBV5-1 and TRBJ2-2 gives the full variable domain: KAGVTQTPRYLIKTRGQQVTLSCSPISGHRSVSWYQQTPGQGLQFLFEYFSETQRNKGNFPGRFSGRQFSNSRSEMNVSTLELGDSALYLCASNGQGAGGELFFGEGSRLTVL.

The V and J genes are TRBV5-1 and TRBJ1-1, with D possibly being TRBD1 (6 bases). The V end was cut by 4 bases, the J end by 1 base, with 11 bases between. The CDR3 covers 14 residues. Germline values: CDR1 SGHRS, CDR2 YFSETQ. CDR3 in DNA: TGCGCCAGCAGCATAATGACAGGGAACACTGAAGCTTTCTTT. It specifies CASSIMTGNTEAFF. Combining the CDR3 with reference TRBV5-1 and TRBJ1-1 gives the whole variable domain KAGVTQTPRYLIKTRGQQVTLSCSPISGHRSVSWYQQTPGQGLQFLFEYFSETQRNKGNFPGRFSGRQFSNSRSEMNVSTLELGDSALYLCASSIMTGNTEAFFGQGTRLTVV.

V and J are TRBV2 and TRBJ1-2, with 8 bases identical to TRBD1. Germline assignment: CDR1 SNHLY and CDR2 FYNNEI. Losses at the gene ends were 0 bases for V and 6 bases for J; bases not matched to a gene: 6. This CDR3 has 15 residues. CDR3 in amino acids: CASSEAYDRGNGYTF. In nucleotides, the CDR3 is TGTGCCAGCAGTGAAGCTTATGACAGGGGAAATGGCTACACCTTC.

The chain has TRBV7-8 and TRBJ2-5; TRBD2 matches 7 bases. Germline loops: CDR1 SGHVS, CDR2 FQNEAQ. This CDR3 spans 14 amino acids. With 7 bases clipped from V and 2 bases from J, the junction kept 7 bases outside the gene matches. The chain's CDR3 is CASKRASGQETQYF. The CDR3, as DNA: TGTGCCAGCAAACGGGCTAGCGGACAAGAGACCCAGTACTTC. The full variable domain, completed using reference TRBV7-8 and TRBJ2-5, is GAGVSQSPRYKVAKRGQDVALRCDPISGHVSLFWYQQALGQGPEFLTYFQNEAQLDKSGLPSDRFFAERPEGSVSTLKIQRTQQEDSAVYLCASKRASGQETQYFGPGTRLLVL.

V usage is TRBV7-5 and J usage is TRBJ2-3; no DNA check was done on the table's D call, TRBD1. TRBV7-5 is a known pseudogene. This CDR3 region has 13 residues. The DNA for the CDR3 is TGTGTCAGAAGCTTTGGGGGCGCAGATACGCAGTATTTT. Its translation is CVRSFGGADTQYF.

The gene calls are TRBV29-1 and TRBJ1-4; 10 bases map to TRBD1. Unmatched junction bases numbered 7, after V lost 7 bases and J lost 8 bases. Germline CDR1 reads SQVTM; CDR2 reads ANQGSEA. This CDR3 has 13 amino acids. The CDR3 sequence is CSARGQGVEKLFF. The DNA of the CDR3 is TGCAGCGCCCGTGGACAGGGGGTCGAAAAACTGTTTTTT. The variable domain in full, with the rest retrieved from reference TRBV29-1 and TRBJ1-4, is SAVISQKPSRDICQRGTSLTIQCQVDSQVTMMFWYRQQPGQSLTLIATANQGSEATYESGFVIDKFPISRPNLTFSTLTVSNMSPEDSSIYLCSARGQGVEKLFFGSGTQLSVL.

The chain joins TRBV19 to TRBJ2-2, with 14 bases matching TRBD2. The CDR3 has 17 residues. Germline trimming cut 3 bases from V and 4 bases from J; bases unmatched to any gene: 4. Germline CDR1 reads LNHDA; CDR2 reads SQIVND (reference sequence). CDR3 protein: CASSIRTSGGSTGELFF. CDR3 DNA sequence: TGTGCCAGTAGTATTAGGACTAGCGGGGGGTCCACCGGGGAGCTGTTTTTT.

V usage is TRBV2 and J usage is TRBJ1-1, with TRBD1 as a possible D gene (6 bases). Germline assignment: CDR1 SNHLY and CDR2 FYNNEI. The germline V and J ends were trimmed by 3 bases and 7 bases, with 12 bases remaining between them. CDR3 size: 13 residues. CDR3 sequence reads: CASSEGGAYEAFF. The CDR3 coding sequence is TGTGCCAGCAGTGAGGGGGGGGCCTATGAAGCTTTCTTT.

This chain joins TRBV7-8 and TRBJ2-7; TRBD1 might be the D (6 bases). The CDR3 sequence is 15 residues long. Germline values: CDR1 SGHVS, CDR2 FQNEAQ. V was shortened by 5 bases and J by 0 bases, with 14 bases between the two germline ends. CDR3 DNA: TGTGCCAGCAGCCCGCACCAGGGGCCCTCCTACGAGCAGTACTTC. It translates to CASSPHQGPSYEQYF.

This clone has only a few counts. CDR3: CASSRGQGSGYGYTF. CDR3 in DNA: TGTGCCAGCAGCCGGGGACAGGGGAGTGGCTATGGCTACACCTTC. The V gene is TRBV9, the J gene TRBJ1-2; 10 nucleotides align to TRBD1. CDR1 is SGDLS and CDR2 is YYNGEE in the germline V gene. This CDR3 spans 15 amino acids. V lost 4 bases, J lost 4 bases, and 7 bases stayed unmatched.

The chain's CDR3 is CASSPYPYGYTF. In nucleotides, the CDR3 is TGTGCCAGCAGTCCCTACCCCTATGGCTACACCTTC. V is TRBV28 and J is TRBJ1-2; D gene unclear. V lost 5 bases, J lost 4 bases, and 8 bases lay in between. The CDR3 is 12 amino acids. Germline CDR1 and CDR2: MDHEN and SYDVKM.

The table lists this clone with many counts. The CDR3 is CASRSQQGRRFNSPLHF. CDR3 sequence (DNA): TGTGCCAGCAGGTCTCAACAGGGGAGGCGTTTTAATTCACCCCTCCACTTT. V is TRBV2 and J is TRBJ1-6; TRBD1 aligns across 7 bases. The V gene's germline CDR1 is SNHLY and CDR2 FYNNEI. The J segment lost 6 bases and the V segment lost 6 bases, leaving 14 bases of the junction unmatched. The CDR3 length is 17 residues.

The chain couples TRBV2 to TRBJ1-1; the D is unclear. Trimming pared 6 bases from V and 3 bases from J, leaving 17 bases between. The length of the CDR3 is 15 residues. Germline V lookup: CDR1 SNHLY, CDR2 FYNNEI. The CDR3, as DNA: TGTGCCAGCAGAACCGGGAGAGGTTCGGACACTGAAGCTTTCTTT. As protein: CASRTGRGSDTEAFF.

The rearrangement uses TRBV3-1 (or the pseudogene TRBV3-2) and TRBJ2-1; D remains unclear. In germline, CDR1 is LGHDT, CDR2 YNNKEL (reference sequence). The CDR3 is 13 residues long. The germline V and J ends were trimmed by 0 bases and 10 bases, with 10 bases remaining between them. In DNA form, the CDR3 reads TGTGCCAGCAGCCAAGATTGGAGTGGGGAGCAGTTCTTC. Protein sequence: CASSQDWSGEQFF.